This TCR beta chain came from a study of blood T cell repertoires in COVID-19. The wider study: Samples taken during acute and convalescent COVID-19 were collected in the United States, Italy and Spain.

This clone showed up just a few times. Original methodology: Using reference gene primer amplification, nucleated cell counts were estimated. The assay was immunoSEQ multiplex PCR, and TCRdb's table has in-frame clones only and misses some. The DNA gave D and trimming, while V, J and clone size come from that table. Here the sample spans 200,000 to 300,000 clones, approximately 80% being singletons. The sample comprised peripheral blood. The clonotype originates from a man aged 35 to 55 with acute or convalescent COVID-19.

CDR3 amino acids: CASTEVADTQYF. CDR3 sequence (DNA): TGTGCCAGCACCGAGGTCGCAGATACGCAGTATTTT. The rearrangement uses TRBV2 and TRBJ2-3; D unclear. The CDR3 totals 12 residues. Germline-derived CDR1 and CDR2 are SNHLY and FYNNEI. Deletions cut 7 bases from V and 4 bases from J, with 9 bases between.